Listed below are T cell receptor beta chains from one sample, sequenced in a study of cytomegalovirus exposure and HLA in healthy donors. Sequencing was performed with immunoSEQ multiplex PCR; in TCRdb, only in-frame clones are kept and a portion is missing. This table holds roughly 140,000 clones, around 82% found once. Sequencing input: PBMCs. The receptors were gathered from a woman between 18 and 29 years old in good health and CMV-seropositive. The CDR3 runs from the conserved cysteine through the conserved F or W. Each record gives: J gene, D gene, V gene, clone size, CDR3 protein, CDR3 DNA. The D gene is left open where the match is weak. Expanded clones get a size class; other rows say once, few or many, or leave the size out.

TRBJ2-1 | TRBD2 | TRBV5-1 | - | CASSSGLAGGNIGGEQFF | TGCGCCAGCAGCTCCGGACTAGCGGGGGGTAATATAGGTGGTGAGCAGTTCTTC
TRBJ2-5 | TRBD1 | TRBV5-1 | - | CASSEAGTGKETQYF | TGCGCCAGCAGCGAAGCCGGGACAGGGAAAGAGACCCAGTACTTC
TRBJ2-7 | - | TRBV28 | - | CASSPIEVYHPYEQYF | TGTGCCAGCAGCCCCATAGAGGTCTACCACCCCTACGAGCAGTACTTC
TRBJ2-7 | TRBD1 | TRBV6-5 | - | CASSYDRVAEQYF | TGTGCCAGCAGTTACGACAGGGTGGCCGAGCAGTACTTC
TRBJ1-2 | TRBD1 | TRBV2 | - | CASSEIQGIGYTF | TGTGCCAGCAGTGAGATACAGGGGATAGGCTACACCTTC
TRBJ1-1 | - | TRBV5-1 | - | CASRVLWEGTEAFF | TGCGCCAGCCGGGTTTTGTGGGAGGGCACTGAAGCTTTCTTT
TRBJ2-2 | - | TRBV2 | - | CASRGREQENTGELFF | TGTGCCAGCAGAGGCCGAGAACAGGAAAACACCGGGGAGCTGTTTTTT
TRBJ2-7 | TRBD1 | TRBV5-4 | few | CASSSQQGAGSYEQYF | TGTGCCAGCAGCTCCCAACAGGGGGCCGGCTCCTACGAGCAGTACTTC
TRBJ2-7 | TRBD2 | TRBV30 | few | CAWSGGGIYEQYF | TGTGCCTGGAGCGGGGGGGGAATCTACGAGCAGTACTTC
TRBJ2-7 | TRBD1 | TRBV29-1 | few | CSVSPGTGLTEQYF | TGCAGCGTTTCACCCGGGACAGGGCTAACCGAGCAGTACTTC
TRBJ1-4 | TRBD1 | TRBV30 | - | CAWSAGTFSGGYEKLFF | TGTGCCTGGAGTGCCGGGACTTTTTCAGGGGGTTATGAAAAACTGTTTTTT
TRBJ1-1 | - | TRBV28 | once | CASSLGDPGTEAFF | TGTGCCAGCAGTTTAGGAGACCCCGGCACTGAAGCTTTCTTT
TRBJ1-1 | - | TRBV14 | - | CASSRGQSSEAFF | TGTGCCAGCAGCCGAGGCCAGAGTTCTGAAGCTTTCTTT
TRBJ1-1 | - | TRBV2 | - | CASNPVNTEAFF | TGTGCCAGCAATCCCGTGAACACTGAAGCTTTCTTT
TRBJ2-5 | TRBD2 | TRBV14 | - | CASSHIAGGQETQYF | TGTGCCAGCAGCCATATAGCGGGGGGACAAGAGACCCAGTACTTC
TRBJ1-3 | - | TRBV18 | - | CASSPIKGSNGNTIYF | TGTGCCAGCTCACCAATAAAGGGGTCCAATGGAAACACCATATATTTT
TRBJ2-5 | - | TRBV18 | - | CASSPTARGSLALETQYF | TGTGCCAGCTCACCAACGGCCCGAGGTTCTTTGGCTTTGGAGACCCAGTACTTC
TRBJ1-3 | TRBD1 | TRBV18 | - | CASSQDRGSTGNTIYF | TGTGCCAGCTCACAAGACAGGGGTTCGACTGGAAACACCATATATTTT
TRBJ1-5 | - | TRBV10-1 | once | CASSESGGLQPQHF | TGCGCCAGCAGTGAGTCGGGGGGACTGCAGCCCCAGCATTTT
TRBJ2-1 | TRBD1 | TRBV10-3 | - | CAIRAGTGGHNEQFF | TGTGCCATCAGAGCCGGGACAGGGGGTCACAATGAGCAGTTCTTC
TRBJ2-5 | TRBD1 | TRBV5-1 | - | CASSLAGWGQGEETQYF | TGCGCCAGCAGCTTGGCCGGGTGGGGACAGGGCGAAGAGACCCAGTACTTC
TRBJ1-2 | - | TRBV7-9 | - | CASSPLTPEVTNYGYTF | TGTGCCAGCAGCCCTCTGACTCCGGAGGTCACTAACTATGGCTACACCTTC
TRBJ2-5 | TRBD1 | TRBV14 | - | CASSHPRTGDIETQYF | TGTGCCAGCAGCCACCCCCGGACAGGGGACATAGAGACCCAGTACTTC
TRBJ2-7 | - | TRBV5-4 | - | CASSPDIYSYEQYF | TGTGCCAGCAGCCCCGACATTTACTCCTACGAGCAGTACTTC
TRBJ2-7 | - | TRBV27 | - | CASSLVFRGTSYEQYF | TGTGCCAGCAGTTTAGTGTTCAGGGGAACTTCCTACGAGCAGTACTTC
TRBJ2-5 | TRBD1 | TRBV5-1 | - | CASSLTGAGETQYF | TGCGCCAGCAGCTTAACAGGGGCCGGAGAGACCCAGTACTTC
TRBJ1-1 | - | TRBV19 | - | CASSTGAVKAFF | TGTGCCAGTAGTACAGGGGCCGTGAAAGCTTTCTTT
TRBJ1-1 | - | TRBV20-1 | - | CSASDREAFF | TGCAGTGCCTCAGACAGGGAAGCTTTCTTT
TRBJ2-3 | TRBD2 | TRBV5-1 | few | CASSGTGTSGETQYF | TGCGCCAGCAGCGGAACCGGGACTAGCGGGGAAACGCAGTATTTT
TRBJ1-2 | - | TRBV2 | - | CASSAQGISYGYTF | TGTGCCAGCAGTGCGCAGGGGATTTCCTATGGCTACACCTTC
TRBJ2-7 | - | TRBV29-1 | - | CSVRQNSYEQYF | TGCAGCGTTCGACAGAATTCCTACGAGCAGTACTTC
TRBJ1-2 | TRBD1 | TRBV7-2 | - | CASITGGTDYGYTF | TGTGCCAGCATCACAGGGGGAACGGACTATGGCTACACCTTC
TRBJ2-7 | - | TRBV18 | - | CASSPNQGYEQYF | TGTGCCAGCTCACCGAATCAGGGCTACGAGCAGTACTTC
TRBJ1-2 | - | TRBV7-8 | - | CASSWAVKGYGYTF | TGTGCCAGCAGCTGGGCCGTCAAGGGGTATGGCTACACCTTC
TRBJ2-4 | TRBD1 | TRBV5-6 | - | CASSLNPGQIAKNIQYF | TGTGCCAGCAGCTTGAACCCGGGACAGATAGCCAAAAACATTCAGTACTTC
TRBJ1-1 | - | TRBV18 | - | CASSPPPGSTEAFF | TGTGCCAGCTCACCACCCCCAGGGTCTACTGAAGCTTTCTTT
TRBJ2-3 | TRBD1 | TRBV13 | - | CASSPGQEQLTDTQYF | TGTGCCAGCAGCCCTGGACAGGAGCAGCTCACAGATACGCAGTATTTT
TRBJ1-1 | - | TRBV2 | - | CASSVDGRAFF | TGTGCCAGCAGTGTCGATGGTCGGGCTTTCTTT
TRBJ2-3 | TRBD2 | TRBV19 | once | CASRGGKADTQYF | TGTGCCAGTCGCGGGGGGAAGGCAGATACGCAGTATTTT
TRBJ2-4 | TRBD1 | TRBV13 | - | CASSSSWGQKNIQYF | TGTGCCAGCAGCTCTTCCTGGGGACAGAAAAACATTCAGTACTTC
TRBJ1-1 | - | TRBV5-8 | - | CASSSPVNTEAFF | TGTGCCAGCAGCTCGCCGGTGAACACTGAAGCTTTCTTT
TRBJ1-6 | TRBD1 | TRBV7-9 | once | CASSLDRTGNSPLHF | TGTGCCAGCAGCTTAGACAGGACAGGGAATTCACCCCTCCACTTT
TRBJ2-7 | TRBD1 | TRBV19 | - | CASRTGQGYYEQYF | TGTGCCAGTAGGACGGGACAGGGCTACTACGAGCAGTACTTC
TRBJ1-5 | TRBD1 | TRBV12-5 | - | CASGLVPLPGTGTYSNQPQHF | TGTGCTAGTGGTTTGGTCCCACTTCCGGGGACAGGCACTTATAGCAATCAGCCCCAGCATTTT
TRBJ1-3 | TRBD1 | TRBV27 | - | CASSLSGQGRNTIYF | TGTGCCAGCAGTTTATCCGGACAGGGGAGAAACACCATATATTTT
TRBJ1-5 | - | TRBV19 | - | CASSTTWTVSNQPQHF | TGTGCCAGTAGTACAACCTGGACAGTTAGCAATCAGCCCCAGCATTTT